The TCR beta chain under discussion was sequenced for a study of T-cell memory formation after mild COVID-19. Study-wide background: Clustering of TCRs was largely donor specific. Study-level findings and limits: Some clones that responded were present in memory (sampled pre-infection), which suggests cross-reactive memory joined.

This CDR3 region has 14 residues. With V trimmed by 2 bases and J by 8 bases, 9 bases remained unmatched. CDR1 DFQATT and CDR2 SNEGSKA come from the germline V gene (reference sequence). As regards this clonotype: The antigen remains undetermined.

After 5'RACE with constant-segment primers, TCR alpha and TCR beta cDNA libraries carrying sample barcodes and UMIs were obtained. TCRdb itself ran the 5' RACE reads through MiXCR, one entry per CDR3 protein. The sample shows approximately 150,000 distinct CDR3 sequences, more than 12% of them seen only once. What was sequenced was PBMCs or a T cell subset sorted from them (not recorded which). The origin of this receptor is an adult woman who had mild COVID-19 (a few samples of this study predate the infection). Cell type and time point are not known. The chain employs TRBV20-1 and TRBJ2-1, with 7 bases matching TRBD1. CDR3 sequence: CSARPGTVGYEQFF. CDR3 in DNA: TGCAGTGCTAGACCCGGGACAGTCGGTTATGAGCAGTTCTTC.